The clone carrying this T cell receptor beta chain was seen only once. It was during active infection that Seattle patients were enrolled and then longitudinally followed. These data come from a study of blood T cell repertoires in COVID-19. Study information: PBMCs, B-cell-depleted T cells, or T cells were the source of the cDNA or gDNA that made up the material.

Authors' methods: Estimates of nucleated cell counts were drawn from the amplification of reference gene primers. Assay: immunoSEQ multiplex PCR; the TCRdb copy retains only in-frame clones and omits some. That table supplies the V and J calls and clone size; D and trimming were determined from the DNA. The repertoire holds approximately 180,000 clones, with approximately 81% as singletons. This CDR3 is 11 amino acids long. V lost 6 bases and J 0 bases, leaving 5 bases between the germline ends. Germline CDR1 reads SQVTM; CDR2 reads ANQGSEA. Sequenced: peripheral blood. This TCR was sampled from a person aged 65-85 years with COVID-19, enrolled during active disease. V is TRBV29-1 and J is TRBJ1-2; the D is unclear. CDR3 bases: TGCAGCGTCACAGCTAACTATGGCTACACCTTC. Protein sequence: CSVTANYGYTF. The full variable domain, with the rest looked up from reference TRBV29-1 and TRBJ1-2, is SAVISQKPSRDICQRGTSLTIQCQVDSQVTMMFWYRQQPGQSLTLIATANQGSEATYESGFVIDKFPISRPNLTFSTLTVSNMSPEDSSIYLCSVTANYGYTFGSGTRLTVV.